These T cell receptor beta chains were read from a single sample in a study of shared clonotypes between healthy human individuals. Assay used: immunoSEQ multiplex PCR; TCRdb lists only in-frame clones, some missing. The repertoire has under 1,100,000 clones, about 70% of them found once; the top ten carry approximately 1.5%. Sequencing was performed on memory CD4+ T cells sorted from blood. The source is a man younger than 35 in good health. CDR3s include the opening cysteine and the closing phenylalanine or tryptophan. A D gene is named only where the DNA matches it firmly. Some rows have no size entry. The others give once, few or many, or a class for an expanded clone.

j_call d_call clone_size v_call cdr3_nt cdr3_aa
TRBJ2-3 . . TRBV10-2 TGCGCCAGCAGGGGGGACGGCACAGATACGCAGTATTTT CASRGDGTDTQYF
TRBJ2-6 TRBD2 . TRBV10-2 TGCGCCAGCAGTGTTAGTACTAGCGGGAGGGATATGGCGGCCAACGTCCTGACTTTC CASSVSTSGRDMAANVLTF
TRBJ2-5 . . TRBV19 TGTGCCAGTAGTATAATCCCTGGGGGGGAGACCCAGTACTTC CASSIIPGGETQYF
TRBJ1-4 TRBD1 . TRBV18 TGTGCCAGCTCAGTCGGGACAGGGGAAGAAAAACTGTTTTTT CASSVGTGEEKLFF
TRBJ2-2 . . TRBV27 TGTGCCAGCAGTTTACGGGGCATAGACAACACCGGGGAGCTGTTTTTT CASSLRGIDNTGELFF
TRBJ1-3 . once TRBV30 TGTGCCTGGAGTGTACGGGGGCCGGCTGGAAACACCATATATTTT CAWSVRGPAGNTIYF
TRBJ2-7 . . TRBV4-3 TGCGCCAGCAGCCAAGAACTCGGAGACAGGAGGTCCTACGAGCAGTACTTC CASSQELGDRRSYEQYF
TRBJ2-7 TRBD1 once TRBV5-1 TGCGCCAGCAGGCCCGGGACAGGGAACCTCGAGCAGTACTTC CASRPGTGNLEQYF
TRBJ1-2 TRBD1 . TRBV30 TGTGCCGGGACACCGACAGGGCATGGCTACACCTTC CAGTPTGHGYTF
TRBJ1-5 . . TRBV7-9 TGTGCCAGCAGTTTTGACGGCCCGAATCAGCCCCAGCATTTT CASSFDGPNQPQHF
TRBJ2-5 . . TRBV28 TGTGCCAGCAGTTCCCGGACTGGCGCGGAGACCCAGTACTTC CASSSRTGAETQYF
TRBJ1-2 . . TRBV6-5 TGTGCCAGCACCCGCGGCGGCGGAGGGGCCTATGGCTACACCTTC CASTRGGGGAYGYTF
TRBJ1-1 . . TRBV21-1 TGTGCCAGCAGCACAAAGGGTAGTGAGGGAGAAGGTAGGATCACTGAAGCTTTCTTT CASSTKGSEGEGRITEAFF
TRBJ1-1 TRBD1 . TRBV5-1 TGCGCCAGCAGCTTGGAGGGACAGGGGATTAACACTGAAGCTTTCTTT CASSLEGQGINTEAFF
TRBJ1-5 . few TRBV6-1 TGTGCCAGCAGTGAAGGCCGGGACCTGCACCATCAGCCCCAGCATTTT CASSEGRDLHHQPQHF
TRBJ1-5 . . TRBV19 TGTGCCAGTAGAGGGATGGGTGTTTATAGCAATCAGCCCCAGCATTTT CASRGMGVYSNQPQHF
TRBJ2-3 . few TRBV2 TGTGCCAGCAGTGTGAGGACAGATACGCAGTATTTT CASSVRTDTQYF
TRBJ1-1 . . TRBV18 TGTGCCAGCTCACCACGGGTGAACACTGAAGCTTTCTTT CASSPRVNTEAFF
TRBJ2-1 TRBD2 . TRBV11-1 TGTGCCAGCAGCCCAGGGACTAACAATGAGCAGTTCTTC CASSPGTNNEQFF
TRBJ1-3 . . TRBV9 TGTGCCAGCAGCCCCCGACAGGCCTTACCTGGAAACACCATATATTTT CASSPRQALPGNTIYF
TRBJ2-1 . few TRBV2 TGTGCCAGCAGCGGGGTACCCTACAATGAGCAGTTCTTC CASSGVPYNEQFF
TRBJ1-1 TRBD1 many TRBV2 TGTGCCAGCACCCAGGGGGAGAACACTGAAGCTTTCTTT CASTQGENTEAFF
TRBJ2-7 . . TRBV5-8 TGTGCCAGCAGCATCCTTGCGTCCGGACTGATATACTACGAGCAGTACTTC CASSILASGLIYYEQYF
TRBJ1-3 . . TRBV18 TGTGCCAGCTCACTGGACAGACTCGGAAACACCATATATTTT CASSLDRLGNTIYF
TRBJ2-7 TRBD2 . TRBV5-6 TGTGCCAGCAGGGGGACTATGAGGGGCTCTCAGTACTTC CASRGTMRGSQYF
TRBJ2-6 . . TRBV18 TGTGCCAGCTCACCGAGACAGATTGAGGGGGCCAACGTCCTGACTTTC CASSPRQIEGANVLTF
TRBJ1-1 . . TRBV11-2 TGTGCCAGCAGCTTCGGAAGGTTCACTGAAGCTTTCTTT CASSFGRFTEAFF
TRBJ2-2 . . TRBV6-5 TGTGCCAGCAGTTACGGGAAAAAAACCGGGGAGCTGTTTTTT CASSYGKKTGELFF
TRBJ1-4 TRBD1 . TRBV7-9 TGTGCCAGCAGCTTCCGGGACAGGGGGCATGAAAAACTGTTTTTT CASSFRDRGHEKLFF
TRBJ2-1 TRBD2 . TRBV18 TGTGCCAGCTCACCTTCGGGGGGGAGCTCCTACAATGAGCAGTTCTTC CASSPSGGSSYNEQFF
TRBJ2-5 . . TRBV6-6 TGTGCCAGCACCAATAGGGAAGAGACCCAGTACTTC CASTNREETQYF